This record concerns one TCR beta chain sequence. Its antigen is not identified. Sequencing targeted expressed TCRB transcripts, as all isolated RNA had been reverse transcribed. Assay used: immunoSEQ multiplex PCR; TCRdb lists only in-frame clones, some missing. Altogether roughly 250,000 clones are present, around 68% being singletons, with the ten largest covering about 0.051%. The data belong to a study of beta chain features in type 1 diabetes. Study-wide results and caveats: VDJ junctions sequenced from type 1 diabetes patients showed fewer insertions and more deletions.

This CDR3 has 11 amino acids. Germline V gene sequence: CDR1 MDHEN, CDR2 SYDVKM. V gave up 8 bases and J gave up 2 bases, with 7 bases separating them. Sequencing used naive CD4+ T cells from blood. This receptor was identified in a man aged 30 to 45 in good health. The J gene is TRBJ2-7, the V gene TRBV28; D call uncertain. Here the CDR3 DNA reads TGTGCCAGCGGTATCGCCTACGAGCAGTACTTC. Protein: CASGIAYEQYF.